This entry lists 11 T cell receptor beta chains sequenced from one sample in a study of post-analysis software for immune sequencing data. Study-level findings and limits: About five TRBV segments were more frequent in patients than controls; TRBV5-6, TRBV5-1 and TRBV20-1 belonged to this group.

TCR beta cDNA libraries included unique molecular identifiers. TCRdb re-analysed the PCR reads in MiXCR, keeping a single row per CDR3 protein. The sample consists of some 370,000 distinct CDR3 sequences, approximately 38% of them appearing once. Their cognate antigens are unknown. The material sequenced was blood. The source of these receptors is a girl aged 5-17 years with multiple sclerosis.

V is TRBV7-9 and J is TRBJ2-1; no reliable D call. In germline, CDR1 is SEHNR, CDR2 FQNEAQ (reference sequence). The CDR3 is 14 residues long. Trimming shortened V by 2 bases and J by 5 bases, and 10 bases separated the two germline ends. The CDR3 loop is CASSLQPRDNEQFF. Here the CDR3 DNA reads TGTGCCAGCAGCTTACAGCCTCGGGACAATGAGCAGTTCTTC. The complete variable domain, with remaining parts taken from reference TRBV7-9 and TRBJ2-1, reads DTGVSQNPRHKITKRGQNVTFRCDPISEHNRLYWYRQTLGQGPEFLTYFQNEAQLEKSRLLSDRFSAERPKGSFSTLEIQRTEQGDSAMYLCASSLQPRDNEQFFGPGTRLTVL.

V gene TRBV7-2 combines with J gene TRBJ2-3, with TRBD2 as a possible D gene (5 bases). Trimming left V 2 bases short and J 2 bases short, with 11 bases between. The germline gives CDR1 SGHTA, CDR2 FQGNSA. The CDR3 spans 15 residues. CDR3 in amino acids: CASSLKDWFTDTQYF. CDR3 nucleotides: TGTGCCAGCAGCTTAAAGGACTGGTTCACAGATACGCAGTATTTT.

This clonotype was counted only a few times. The genes are TRBV6-5 and TRBJ2-1; D not certain. Per the germline V gene, CDR1 is MNHEY and CDR2 is SVGAGI. Trimming stripped 6 bases from V and 0 bases from J, with 12 bases between. This CDR3 region has 15 residues. CDR3 protein: CASRPTTSSYNEQFF. The CDR3 region has the DNA TGTGCCAGCAGACCAACAACGAGCTCCTACAATGAGCAGTTCTTC.

CDR3 region: CASSQDLLTETQYF. DNA of the CDR3: TGCGCCAGCAGCCAAGATCTTCTTACGGAGACCCAGTACTTC. The chain is built from TRBV4-1 and TRBJ2-5, with no clear D. Looked up from germline, CDR1 is MGHRA and CDR2 is YSYEKL. Trimming removed 0 bases at V and 5 bases at J, with 10 bases between. The CDR3 is 14 amino acids.

As to this clonotype: One end of the junction is discordant with germline, which a read error may explain. The V gene is TRBV9, the J gene TRBJ2-3, with D perhaps matching TRBD1 or TRBD2 (5 bases each). There are 17 residues in the CDR3. The germline V gene encodes CDR1 SGDLS and CDR2 YYNGEE. The CDR3 region has the DNA TGTGCCAGCAGCGTAGCGGCTAGGGGTCCTAGCACAGATACGAAGTATTTT. Encoded protein: CASSVAARGPSTDTKYF.

The chain is built from TRBV24-1 and TRBJ2-5, with D unclear. Trimming took off 2 bases at V and 4 bases at J, with 4 bases between the two ends. The CDR3 totals 12 residues. Germline CDR1 reads KGHDR; CDR2 reads SFDVKD. CDR3 in amino acids: CATSDSRETQYF. The DNA for the CDR3 is TGTGCCACCAGTGATTCCCGAGAGACCCAGTACTTC.

This clonotype was detected many times. The rearrangement uses TRBV18 and TRBJ2-4; TRBD2 matches 8 bases. V lost 1 base to trimming and J lost 0 bases; unmatched junction nucleotides: 2. The CDR3 covers 16 residues. Germline assignment: CDR1 KGHSH and CDR2 LQKENI. The CDR3 region is CASSPRLALAKNIQYF. CDR3 nucleotide sequence: TGTGCCAGCTCACCACGACTAGCGCTAGCCAAAAACATTCAGTACTTC.

The chain combines TRBV20-1 with TRBJ1-2, with TRBD1 identical over 9 bases. This CDR3 comprises 12 residues. The J segment lost 6 bases and the V segment lost 5 bases, leaving 4 bases of the junction unmatched. The germline V gene encodes CDR1 DFQATT and CDR2 SNEGSKA (reference sequence). The DNA for the CDR3 is TGCAGTGCTGGACAGGGGATGGATGGCTACACCTTC. It is translated as CSAGQGMDGYTF.

CDR3 in DNA: TGTGCCAGCAGTTTAAACCCGACATCAGGGGCAGATACGCAGTATTTT. Encoded protein: CASSLNPTSGADTQYF. The chain joins TRBV28 to TRBJ2-3; weak D call: TRBD1 (6 bases). The CDR3 runs to 16 residues. CDR1 is MDHEN, CDR2 SYDVKM, per germline. V dropped 2 bases and J dropped 4 bases, with 16 bases sitting between them.

The chain couples TRBV10-1 to TRBJ2-7; D possibly corresponds to TRBD1 (6 bases). The CDR3 covers 14 residues. V was clipped by 6 bases and J by 5 bases, with 17 bases between them. Germline V gene data show CDR1 as WNHNN and CDR2 as SYGVQD (reference sequence). The CDR3 spells CASREAGVDDEQYF. Here the CDR3 DNA reads TGCGCCAGCAGGGAGGCAGGGGTCGACGACGAGCAGTACTTC.

CDR3 amino acids: CASIRDSSYNEQFF. Written as DNA, the CDR3 is TGTGCCAGCATCCGGGACAGCTCCTACAATGAGCAGTTCTTC. The rearrangement uses TRBV12-3 or TRBV12-4 and TRBJ2-1; 7 bases are a match to TRBD1. CDR3 length equals 14 residues. After removal of 7 bases from V and 0 bases from J, the junction contained 3 bases not matched to a gene.